The T cell receptor beta chain described here comes from a study of response to subunit inactivated influenza vaccine (dated by TCRdb to the late 2010s). General notes on the study: Deep quantitative T cell receptor repertoire profiling was used in the study to track responses to a trivalent subunit inactivated influenza vaccine. Study-level results and caveats: It was suggested by the authors that each seasonal influenza vaccination may recruit only a limited number of new T cells.

This clonotype showed up just a few times. No cognate antigen has been identified for it. Base qualities are missing; no much larger clone stands one base away. Via the germline V gene, CDR1 is MNHNS and CDR2 SASEGT. The junction shows trimming of 6 bases on V and 3 bases on J, and the gene matches do not reach 17 bases of it. The CDR3 numbers 18 residues from cysteine through phenylalanine. Only the CDR3 portion is preserved as DNA: 54 bases, with reading frame beginning at the first base. The method was RT-PCR. For sequencing, an Illumina HiSeq 2500 was employed. TCRdb reprocessing: public reads trimmed at Q25 with fastp, clones called with MiXCR, in-frame beta chains kept. Rows with one shared CDR3 protein collapse into an entry with the most common genes and DNA. The sample table lists 650,000 to 700,000 distinct CDR3 sequences, more than 15% of them with a count of one. The top ten clones comprise more than 9% of the sample.

The V and J genes are TRBV6-1 and TRBJ2-1; 7 junctional bases match TRBD2. The source is a man aged 45-65 years who received an inactivated influenza vaccine. Donor details come from another sample of the same person, matched by shared clones. The input for sequencing was PBMCs from blood, taken about 13 days after vaccination. The nucleotide sequence reads as follows: TGTGCCAGCAGAAATCTAGGGGCAGCGGGACCCCGCTACAATGAGCAGTTCTTC. Translated, this gives CASRNLGAAGPRYNEQFF.